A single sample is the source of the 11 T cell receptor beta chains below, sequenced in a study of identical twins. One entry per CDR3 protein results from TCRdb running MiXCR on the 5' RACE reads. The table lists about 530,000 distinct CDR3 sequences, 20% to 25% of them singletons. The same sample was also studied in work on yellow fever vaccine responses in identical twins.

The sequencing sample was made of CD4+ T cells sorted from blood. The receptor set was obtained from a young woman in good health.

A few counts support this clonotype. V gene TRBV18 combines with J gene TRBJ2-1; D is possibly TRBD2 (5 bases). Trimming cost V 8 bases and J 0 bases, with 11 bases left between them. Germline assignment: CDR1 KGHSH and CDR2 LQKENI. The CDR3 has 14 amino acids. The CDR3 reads CASTPADSYNEQFF. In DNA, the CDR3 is TGTGCCAGCACCCCAGCGGACTCCTACAATGAGCAGTTCTTC.

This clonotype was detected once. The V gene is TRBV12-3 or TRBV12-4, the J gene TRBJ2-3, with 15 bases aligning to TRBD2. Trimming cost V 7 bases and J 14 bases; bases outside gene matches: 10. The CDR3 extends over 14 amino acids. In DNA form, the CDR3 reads TGTGCCAGCACCATTGGGACTAGCGGGAGGTCCGGGTATTTT. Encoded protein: CASTIGTSGRSGYF.

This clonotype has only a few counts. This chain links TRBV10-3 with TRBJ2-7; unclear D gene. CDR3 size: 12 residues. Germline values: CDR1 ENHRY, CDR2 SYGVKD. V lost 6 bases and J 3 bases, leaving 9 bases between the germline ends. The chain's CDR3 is CAISPGNYEQYV. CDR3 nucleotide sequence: TGTGCCATCAGCCCGGGCAACTACGAGCAGTACGTC.

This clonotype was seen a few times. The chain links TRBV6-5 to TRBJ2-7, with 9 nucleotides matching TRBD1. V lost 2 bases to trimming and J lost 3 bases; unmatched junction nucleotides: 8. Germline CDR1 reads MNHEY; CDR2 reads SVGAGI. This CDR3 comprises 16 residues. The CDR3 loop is CASSYTGTGRIYEQYF. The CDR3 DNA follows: TGTGCCAGCAGTTACACCGGGACAGGGAGGATCTACGAGCAGTACTTC.

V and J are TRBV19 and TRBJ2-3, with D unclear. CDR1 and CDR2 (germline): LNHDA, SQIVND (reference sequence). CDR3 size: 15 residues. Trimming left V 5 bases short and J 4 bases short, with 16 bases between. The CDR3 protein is CASSRGSAVADTQYF. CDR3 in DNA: TGTGCCAGTAGTCGTGGATCAGCAGTGGCAGATACGCAGTATTTT.

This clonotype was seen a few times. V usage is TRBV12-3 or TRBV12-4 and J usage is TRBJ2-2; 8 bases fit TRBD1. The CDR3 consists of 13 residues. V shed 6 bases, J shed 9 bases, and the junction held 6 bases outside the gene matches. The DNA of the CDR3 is TGTGCCAGCAGGGCCCGGGACAGGAGGGAGCTGTTTTTT. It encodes CASRARDRRELFF.

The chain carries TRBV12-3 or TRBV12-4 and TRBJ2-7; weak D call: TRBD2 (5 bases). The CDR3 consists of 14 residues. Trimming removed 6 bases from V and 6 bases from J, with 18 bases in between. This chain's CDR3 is CASRLRAGVGEQYF. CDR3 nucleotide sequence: TGTGCCAGCAGGTTACGGGCGGGTGTTGGCGAGCAGTACTTC.

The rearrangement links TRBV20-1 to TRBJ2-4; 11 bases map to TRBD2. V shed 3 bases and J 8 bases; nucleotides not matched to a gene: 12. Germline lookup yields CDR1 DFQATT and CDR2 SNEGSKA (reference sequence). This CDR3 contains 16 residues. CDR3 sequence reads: CSASEASGGPRDIQYF. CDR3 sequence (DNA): TGCAGTGCTAGTGAGGCTAGCGGGGGGCCGCGGGACATTCAGTACTTC.

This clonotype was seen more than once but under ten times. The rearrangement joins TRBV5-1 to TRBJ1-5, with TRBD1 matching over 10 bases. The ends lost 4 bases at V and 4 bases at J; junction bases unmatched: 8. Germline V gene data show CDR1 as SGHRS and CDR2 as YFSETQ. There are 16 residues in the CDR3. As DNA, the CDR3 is TGCGCCAGCAGCCTAGACCCGGGACAGGGGAATCAGCCCCAGCATTTT. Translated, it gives CASSLDPGQGNQPQHF. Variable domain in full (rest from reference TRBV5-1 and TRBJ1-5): KAGVTQTPRYLIKTRGQQVTLSCSPISGHRSVSWYQQTPGQGLQFLFEYFSETQRNKGNFPGRFSGRQFSNSRSEMNVSTLELGDSALYLCASSLDPGQGNQPQHFGDGTRLSIL.

The CDR3 is CASSLGGSSAEQYF. As DNA, the CDR3 is TGTGCCAGCAGCTTGGGCGGGAGTAGTGCCGAGCAGTACTTC. The V call is TRBV7-9, the J call TRBJ2-7; 7 bases fit TRBD2. V trimming: 3 bases; J trimming: 6 bases; junction bases outside the gene matches: 8. This CDR3 contains 14 residues. Germline loops: CDR1 SEHNR, CDR2 FQNEAQ (reference sequence). Drawing the rest from reference TRBV7-9 and TRBJ2-7, the complete variable domain is DTGVSQNPRHKITKRGQNVTFRCDPISEHNRLYWYRQTLGQGPEFLTYFQNEAQLEKSRLLSDRFSAERPKGSFSTLEIQRTEQGDSAMYLCASSLGGSSAEQYFGPGTRLTVT.

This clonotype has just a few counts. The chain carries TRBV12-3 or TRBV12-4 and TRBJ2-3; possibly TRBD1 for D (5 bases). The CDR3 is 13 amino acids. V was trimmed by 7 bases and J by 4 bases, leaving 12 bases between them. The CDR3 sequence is CASTIGASDTQYF. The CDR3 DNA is TGTGCCAGCACCATAGGGGCCTCAGATACGCAGTATTTT.